These T cell receptor beta chains were read from a single sample in a study of molecular identifiers for immune sequencing clone quantification. MiXCR was run by TCRdb on the PCR reads, yielding one entry per CDR3 protein. The table has 88,000 or so distinct CDR3 sequences, 21% seen once. The sample consisted of naive CD8+ T cells from blood, with Jurkat cell RNA spiked in. These receptor sequences come from a human donor in good health. Some libraries in this study had Jurkat cell RNA spiked in. The CDR3 runs from the conserved cysteine through the conserved F or W. A D gene is named only where the DNA matches it firmly. The size entry is marked missing in some rows and otherwise reads once, few, many or a size class.

D: .; J: TRBJ1-1; size: many; length: 14; V: TRBV19; DNA: TGTGCCAGTAGTATATGGGGGACGAACACTGAAGCTTTCTTT; CDR3: CASSIWGTNTEAFF
D: .; J: TRBJ2-5; size: many; length: 13; V: TRBV10-2; DNA: TGCGCCAGCAGGGGCGCGGGGCAAGAGACCCAGTACTTC; CDR3: CASRGAGQETQYF
D: .; J: TRBJ2-3; size: many; length: 14; V: TRBV3-1; DNA: TGTGCCAGCAGCCAGGCAGGGAGAACAGATACGCAGTATTTT; CDR3: CASSQAGRTDTQYF
D: .; J: TRBJ2-1; size: .; length: 16; V: TRBV4-1; DNA: TGCGCCAGCAGCCCATCTTCAGTGAGCTCCTACAATGAGCAGTTCTTC; CDR3: CASSPSSVSSYNEQFF
D: .; J: TRBJ1-1; size: few; length: 14; V: TRBV4-3; DNA: TGCGCCAGCAGCCAAGTCCTCTCGGACACTGAAGCTTTCTTT; CDR3: CASSQVLSDTEAFF
D: TRBD2; J: TRBJ2-1; size: .; length: 16; V: TRBV20-1; DNA: TGCAGTGCTAGACGACAGCGGGGGAGCTCCTACAATGAGCAGTTCTTC; CDR3: CSARRQRGSSYNEQFF
D: .; J: TRBJ2-1; size: many; length: 15; V: TRBV5-1; DNA: TGCGCCAGCAGCTTGTCCTCCGGCTCCTACAATGAGCAGTTCTTC; CDR3: CASSLSSGSYNEQFF
D: .; J: TRBJ2-1; size: few; length: 13; V: TRBV29-1; DNA: TGCAGCGTTGAAGGCGGGGACTACAATGAGCAGTTCTTC; CDR3: CSVEGGDYNEQFF
D: .; J: TRBJ2-6; size: .; length: 19; V: TRBV19; DNA: TGTGCCAGTTTGCCCTCTACCTCAGGGCTAAGCTCTGGGGACAACGTCCTGACTTTC; CDR3: CASLPSTSGLSSGDNVLTF
D: TRBD2; J: TRBJ2-5; size: few; length: 14; V: TRBV11-3; DNA: TGTGCCAGCAGCCCTAGCGGGAGTTCCAAGACCCAGTACTTC; CDR3: CASSPSGSSKTQYF
D: .; J: TRBJ2-7; size: many; length: 17; V: TRBV4-3; DNA: TGCGCCAGCAGCCAAGCCCCTAGTCGGACGGCGGCCTACGAGCAGTACTTC; CDR3: CASSQAPSRTAAYEQYF
D: .; J: TRBJ2-1; size: few; length: 20; V: TRBV11-2; DNA: TGTGCCAGCAGCTTAGACCCCTCTTCAACAGGGTTTGCCCCCTACAATGAGCAGTTCTTC; CDR3: CASSLDPSSTGFAPYNEQFF
D: .; J: TRBJ1-1; size: many; length: 14; V: TRBV19; DNA: TGTGCCAGTACCCTAGGCGGGACGAACACTGAAGCTTTCTTT; CDR3: CASTLGGTNTEAFF
D: .; J: TRBJ2-5; size: many; length: 15; V: TRBV27; DNA: TGTGCCAGCAGTCCGGGAGAGGGGGGGGTCGAGACCCAGTACTTC; CDR3: CASSPGEGGVETQYF
D: TRBD2; J: TRBJ2-1; size: .; length: 15; V: TRBV7-6; DNA: TGTGCCAGCAGCCGTACTAGCGGGGGGGACAGTGAGCGGTTCTTC; CDR3: CASSRTSGGDSERFF